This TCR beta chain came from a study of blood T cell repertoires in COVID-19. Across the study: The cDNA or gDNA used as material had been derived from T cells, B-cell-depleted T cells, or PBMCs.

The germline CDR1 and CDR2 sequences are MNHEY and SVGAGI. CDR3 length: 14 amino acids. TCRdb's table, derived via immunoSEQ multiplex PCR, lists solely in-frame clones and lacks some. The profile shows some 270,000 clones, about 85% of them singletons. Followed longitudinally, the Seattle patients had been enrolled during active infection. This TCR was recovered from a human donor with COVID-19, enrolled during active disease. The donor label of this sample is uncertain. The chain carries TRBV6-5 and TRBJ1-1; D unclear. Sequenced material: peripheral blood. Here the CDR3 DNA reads TGTGTAAGAGGTCACTTACTCTTGAACACTGAAGCTTTCTTT. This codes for CVRGHLLLNTEAFF.